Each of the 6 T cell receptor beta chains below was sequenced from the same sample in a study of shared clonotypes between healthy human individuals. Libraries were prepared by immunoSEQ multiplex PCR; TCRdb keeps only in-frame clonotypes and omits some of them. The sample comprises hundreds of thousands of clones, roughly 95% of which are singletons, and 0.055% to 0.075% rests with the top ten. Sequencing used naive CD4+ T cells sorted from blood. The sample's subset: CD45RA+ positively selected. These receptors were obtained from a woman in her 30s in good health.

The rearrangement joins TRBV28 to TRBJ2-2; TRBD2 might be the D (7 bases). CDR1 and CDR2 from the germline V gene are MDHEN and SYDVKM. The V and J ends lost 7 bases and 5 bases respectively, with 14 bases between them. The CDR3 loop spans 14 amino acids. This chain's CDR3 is CASIRGGDTGELFF. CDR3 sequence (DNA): TGTGCCAGCATTAGGGGGGGCGATACCGGGGAGCTGTTTTTT.

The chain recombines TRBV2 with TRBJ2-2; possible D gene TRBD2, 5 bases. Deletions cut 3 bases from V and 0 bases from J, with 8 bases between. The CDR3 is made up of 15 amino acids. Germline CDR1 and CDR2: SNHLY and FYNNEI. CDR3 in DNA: TGTGCCAGCAGTGACGCGACTACGAACACCGGGGAGCTGTTTTTT. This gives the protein CASSDATTNTGELFF.

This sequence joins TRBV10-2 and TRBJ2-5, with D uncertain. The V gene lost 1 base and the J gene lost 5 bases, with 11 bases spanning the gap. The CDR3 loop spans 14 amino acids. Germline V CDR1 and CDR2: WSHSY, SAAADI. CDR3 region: CASSEFSPSETQYF. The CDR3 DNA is TGCGCCAGCAGTGAGTTCTCGCCATCGGAGACCCAGTACTTC.

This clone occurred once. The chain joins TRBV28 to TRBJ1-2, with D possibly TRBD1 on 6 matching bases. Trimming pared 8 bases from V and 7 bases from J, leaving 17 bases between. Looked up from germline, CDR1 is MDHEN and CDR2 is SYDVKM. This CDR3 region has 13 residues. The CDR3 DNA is TGTGCCAGCCTCAGGGGCTTATCTTTTGGCTACACCTTC. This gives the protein CASLRGLSFGYTF.

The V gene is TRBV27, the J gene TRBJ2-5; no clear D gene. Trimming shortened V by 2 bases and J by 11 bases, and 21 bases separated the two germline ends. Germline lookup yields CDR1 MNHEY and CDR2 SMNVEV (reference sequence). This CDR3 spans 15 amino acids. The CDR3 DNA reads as TGTGCCAGCAGTTTAAGGGTTTCCGTTCCCTCTGGGCAGTACTTC. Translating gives CASSLRVSVPSGQYF.

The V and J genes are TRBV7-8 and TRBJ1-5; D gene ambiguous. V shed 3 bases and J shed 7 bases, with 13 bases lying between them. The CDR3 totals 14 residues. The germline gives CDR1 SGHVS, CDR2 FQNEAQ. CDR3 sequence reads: CASSLGPNTQPQHF. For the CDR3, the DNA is TGTGCCAGCAGCTTGGGTCCAAATACCCAGCCCCAGCATTTT.